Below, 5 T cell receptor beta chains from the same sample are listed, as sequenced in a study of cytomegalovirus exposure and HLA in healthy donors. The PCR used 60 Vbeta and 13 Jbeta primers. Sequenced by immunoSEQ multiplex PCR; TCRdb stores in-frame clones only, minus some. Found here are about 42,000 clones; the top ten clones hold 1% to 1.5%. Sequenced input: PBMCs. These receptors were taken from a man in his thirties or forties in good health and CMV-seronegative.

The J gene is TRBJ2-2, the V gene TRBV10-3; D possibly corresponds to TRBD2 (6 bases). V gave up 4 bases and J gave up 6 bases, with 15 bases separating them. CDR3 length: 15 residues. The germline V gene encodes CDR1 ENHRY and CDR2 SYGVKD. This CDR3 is CAISVGLRVAGELFF. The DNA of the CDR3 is TGTGCCATCAGTGTGGGACTCCGGGTGGCCGGGGAGCTGTTTTTT.

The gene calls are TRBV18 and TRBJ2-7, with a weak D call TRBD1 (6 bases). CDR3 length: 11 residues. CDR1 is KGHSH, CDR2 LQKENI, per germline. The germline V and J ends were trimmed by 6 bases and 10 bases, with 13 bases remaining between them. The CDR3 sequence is CASSPGTQQYF. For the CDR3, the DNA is TGTGCCAGCTCCCCCGGGACACAACAGTACTTC.

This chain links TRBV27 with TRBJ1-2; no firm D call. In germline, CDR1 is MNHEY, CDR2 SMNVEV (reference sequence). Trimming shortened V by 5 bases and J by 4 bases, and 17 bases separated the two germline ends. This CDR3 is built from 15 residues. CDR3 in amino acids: CASSPRGQVVYGYTF. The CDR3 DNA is TGTGCCAGCAGTCCCCGAGGGCAGGTGGTCTATGGCTACACCTTC.

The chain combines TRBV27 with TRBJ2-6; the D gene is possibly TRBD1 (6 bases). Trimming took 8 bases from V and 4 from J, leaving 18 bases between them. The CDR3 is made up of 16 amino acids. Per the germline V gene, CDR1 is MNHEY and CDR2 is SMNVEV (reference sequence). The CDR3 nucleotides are TGTGCCAGCTCCCACTTCTTGGGGGCGGGGGCCAACGTCCTGACTTTC. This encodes CASSHFLGAGANVLTF.

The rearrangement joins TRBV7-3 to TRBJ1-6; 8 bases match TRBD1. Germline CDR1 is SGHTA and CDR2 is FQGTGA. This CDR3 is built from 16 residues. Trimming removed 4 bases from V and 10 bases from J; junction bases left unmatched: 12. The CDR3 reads CASSSGGTGGDSPLHF. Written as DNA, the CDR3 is TGTGCCAGCAGCTCCGGGGGGACAGGCGGGGACTCACCCCTCCACTTT.